A selection of T cell receptor beta chains follows, all from one sample in a study of identical twins. TCRdb re-called the 5' RACE reads through MiXCR, storing one row per CDR3 protein. The sample consists of some 560,000 distinct CDR3 sequences, nearly 10% of them appearing once. The same sample was also used in a study of yellow fever vaccine responses in identical twins.

The sample comprised PBMCs. The receptors originated from a woman under 30 in good health. Both conserved end residues are part of each CDR3. D genes are given only for firm matches. Clone size is shown for a subset of rows, as once, few, many or a class of expanded clone.

J: TRBJ1-6; size: many; D: TRBD1; V: TRBV29-1; CDR3: CSVEYRGRFHF; DNA: TGCAGCGTTGAGTACAGGGGTCGCTTCCACTTT
J: TRBJ2-1; size: NA; D: TRBD2; V: TRBV7-9; CDR3: CASSPGTMGMSEQFF; DNA: TGTGCCAGCAGCCCCGGGACTATGGGAATGAGTGAGCAGTTCTTC
J: TRBJ2-1; size: NA; D: NA; V: TRBV9; CDR3: CASSVAPGTVMNEQFF; DNA: TGTGCCAGCAGCGTAGCTCCGGGTACAGTAATGAATGAGCAGTTCTTC
J: TRBJ2-3; size: NA; D: TRBD1; V: TRBV18; CDR3: CASSPTPRDSVTDTQYF; DNA: TGTGCCAGCTCTCCCACACCCCGGGACAGCGTCACAGATACGCAGTATTTT
J: TRBJ2-5; size: NA; D: NA; V: TRBV2; CDR3: CASSHYGALQETQYF; DNA: TGTGCCAGCAGCCATTACGGGGCTCTTCAAGAGACCCAGTACTTC
J: TRBJ2-6; size: many; D: NA; V: TRBV6-2/TRBV6-3; CDR3: CAPRSTVLTF; DNA: TGTGCCCCGCGGTCCACGGTCCTGACTTTC
J: TRBJ2-2; size: NA; D: TRBD1; V: TRBV20-1; CDR3: CSAEGPGTGGTGELFF; DNA: TGCAGTGCTGAAGGCCCCGGGACAGGGGGTACCGGGGAGCTGTTTTTT
J: TRBJ2-6; size: few; D: NA; V: TRBV5-1; CDR3: CASSLESPLGSGANVLTF; DNA: TGCGCCAGCAGCTTGGAATCCCCTCTAGGTTCTGGGGCCAACGTCCTGACTTTC
J: TRBJ2-2; size: NA; D: NA; V: TRBV7-9; CDR3: CASSFPSAGELFF; DNA: TGTGCCAGCAGCTTTCCCAGCGCCGGGGAGCTGTTTTTT
J: TRBJ1-1; size: many; D: NA; V: TRBV2; CDR3: CASSESAASNTEAFF; DNA: TGTGCCAGCAGTGAATCGGCAGCTTCAAACACTGAAGCTTTCTTT